These T cell receptor beta chains were read from a single sample in a study of blood T cell repertoires in COVID-19. Profiled with immunoSEQ multiplex PCR; TCRdb holds only in-frame clones, not every one. Counted here are a few hundred thousand clones, roughly 90% occurring once; the ten biggest clones make up around 3%. Sequenced material: peripheral blood. Source of these receptors: a woman under 40 with COVID-19, enrolled during active disease. Both conserved end residues are part of each CDR3. The D gene is left open where the match is weak. Clone size, where shown, is once, few, many, or a class for clones that have expanded.

>NA|TRBV13|NA|TRBJ2-3
CASSFPNRVSGDTQYF
TGTGCCAGCAGCTTCCCGAACAGGGTGTCTGGAGATACGCAGTATTTT
>NA|TRBV7-9|NA|TRBJ1-2
CASSLGQAWGYTF
TGTGCCAGCAGCTTAGGACAGGCGTGGGGCTACACCTTC
>TRBD1|TRBV5-4|NA|TRBJ1-2
CASSLDRGSYGYTF
TGTGCCAGCAGCTTGGACAGGGGTAGCTATGGCTACACCTTC
>NA|TRBV19|NA|TRBJ1-6
CATGNSPLHF
TGTGCCACCGGTAATTCACCCCTCCACTTT
>NA|TRBV6-5|once|TRBJ1-4
CASSIGRTDNEKLFF
TGTGCCAGCAGTATTGGGCGGACTGATAATGAAAAACTGTTTTTT
>TRBD1|TRBV10-1|NA|TRBJ2-3
CASSPGQGLVDTQYF
TGCGCCAGCAGCCCGGGACAGGGTTTAGTAGATACGCAGTATTTT
>TRBD1|TRBV5-6|NA|TRBJ2-2
CASSLFTGGNTGELFF
TGTGCCAGCAGCTTGTTCACAGGGGGGAACACCGGGGAGCTGTTTTTT
>NA|TRBV7-9|NA|TRBJ1-1
CASSLARGEAFF
TGTGCCAGCAGCTTAGCCAGGGGTGAAGCTTTCTTT
>NA|TRBV7-9|NA|TRBJ2-2
CASSFRDAGFVGDTGELFF
TGTGCCAGCAGCTTCAGAGACGCCGGTTTTGTAGGGGACACCGGGGAGCTGTTTTTT
>TRBD2|TRBV3-1/TRBV3-2|NA|TRBJ2-1
CASSNLAGTYNEQFF
TGTGCCAGCAGCAATCTAGCGGGGACATACAATGAGCAGTTCTTC
>TRBD2|TRBV6-2/TRBV6-3|NA|TRBJ2-3
CASSYSGLAGSHADTQYF
TGTGCCAGCAGTTACTCAGGACTAGCGGGGAGTCATGCAGATACGCAGTATTTT
>TRBD2|TRBV4-2|NA|TRBJ2-3
CASSQDLTSGGTMADTQYF
TGTGCCAGCAGCCAAGATCTGACTAGCGGGGGGACAATGGCAGATACGCAGTATTTT
>TRBD2|TRBV18|once|TRBJ2-5
CASSPEGLQKTQYF
TGTGCCAGCTCACCCGAGGGACTACAAAAGACCCAGTACTTC
>TRBD1|TRBV4-1|NA|TRBJ2-5
CASSQGGDRYQETQYF
TGCGCCAGCAGCCAAGGAGGGGACAGGTACCAAGAGACCCAGTACTTC
>NA|TRBV21-1|NA|TRBJ1-1
CASSKARTGRWHMEAFF
TGTGCCAGCAGCAAGGCTAGGACAGGAAGGTGGCATATGGAAGCTTTCTTT
>NA|TRBV27|NA|TRBJ1-1
CASSLGGSTEAFF
TGTGCCAGCAGTTTAGGGGGGAGCACTGAAGCTTTCTTT
>NA|TRBV28|NA|TRBJ2-4
CASSMLRNWAKNIQYF
TGTGCCAGCAGTATGCTGCGGAACTGGGCCAAAAACATTCAGTACTTC
>NA|TRBV4-1|NA|TRBJ2-1
CASSPRGETAMYNEQFF
TGCGCCAGCAGCCCCCGAGGCGAGACAGCGATGTACAATGAGCAGTTCTTC
>NA|TRBV5-6|NA|TRBJ1-1
CASSLFDGGPEAFF
TGTGCCAGCAGCTTGTTTGACGGGGGACCTGAAGCTTTCTTT
>NA|TRBV4-2|NA|TRBJ2-1
CASSQDLGRGDYNEQFF
TGTGCCAGCAGCCAAGATCTTGGCAGGGGGGACTACAATGAGCAGTTCTTC